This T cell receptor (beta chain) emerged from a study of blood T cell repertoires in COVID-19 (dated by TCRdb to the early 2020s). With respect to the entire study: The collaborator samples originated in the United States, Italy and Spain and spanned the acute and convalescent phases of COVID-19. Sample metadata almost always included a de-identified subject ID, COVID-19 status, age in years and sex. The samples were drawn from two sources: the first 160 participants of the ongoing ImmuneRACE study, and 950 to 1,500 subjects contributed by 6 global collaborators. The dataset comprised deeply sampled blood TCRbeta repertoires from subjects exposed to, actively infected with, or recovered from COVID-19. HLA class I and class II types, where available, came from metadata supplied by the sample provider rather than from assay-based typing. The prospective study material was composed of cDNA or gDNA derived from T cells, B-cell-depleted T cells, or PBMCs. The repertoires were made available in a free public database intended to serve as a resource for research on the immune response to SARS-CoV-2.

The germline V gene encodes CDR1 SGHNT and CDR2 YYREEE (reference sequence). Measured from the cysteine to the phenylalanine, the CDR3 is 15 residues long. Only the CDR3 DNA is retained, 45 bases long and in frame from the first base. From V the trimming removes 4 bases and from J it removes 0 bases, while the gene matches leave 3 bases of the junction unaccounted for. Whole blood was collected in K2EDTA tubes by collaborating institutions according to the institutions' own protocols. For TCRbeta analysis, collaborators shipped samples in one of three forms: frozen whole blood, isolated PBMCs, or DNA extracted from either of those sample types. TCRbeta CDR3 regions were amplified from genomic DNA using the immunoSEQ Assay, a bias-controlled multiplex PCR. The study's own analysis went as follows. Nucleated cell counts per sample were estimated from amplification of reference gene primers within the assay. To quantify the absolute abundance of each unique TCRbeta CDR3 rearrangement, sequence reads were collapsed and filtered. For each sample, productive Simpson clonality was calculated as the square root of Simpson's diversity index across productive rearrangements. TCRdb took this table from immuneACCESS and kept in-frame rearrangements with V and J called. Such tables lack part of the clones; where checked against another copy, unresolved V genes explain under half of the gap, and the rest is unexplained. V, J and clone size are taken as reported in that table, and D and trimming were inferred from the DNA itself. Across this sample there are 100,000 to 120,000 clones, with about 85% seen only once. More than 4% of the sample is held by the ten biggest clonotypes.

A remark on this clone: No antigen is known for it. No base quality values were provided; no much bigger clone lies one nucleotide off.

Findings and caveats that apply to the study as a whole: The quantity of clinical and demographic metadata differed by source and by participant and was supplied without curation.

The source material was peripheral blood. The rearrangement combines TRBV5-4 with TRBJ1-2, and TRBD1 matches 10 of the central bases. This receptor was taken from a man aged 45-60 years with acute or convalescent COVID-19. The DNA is TGTGCCAGCAGCGGGGGGACAGGGGCTAACTATGGCTACACCTTC. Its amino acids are CASSGGTGANYGYTF.